A selection of T cell receptor beta chains follows, all from one sample in a study of cytomegalovirus exposure and HLA in healthy donors. The repertoire was sequenced with immunoSEQ multiplex PCR; TCRdb's copy has only in-frame clones and lacks some. The sample carries tens of thousands of clones, 70% to 90% recorded once. Sample: PBMCs. The receptors stem from a woman under 30 in good health and CMV-seropositive. Each CDR3 is given with its conserved first and last residue. The D gene is left open where the match is weak. Clone size is stated in some rows and not others, as once, few, many or a class when expanded.

clone_size,v_call,j_call,d_call,cdr3_nt,cdr3_aa
NA,TRBV2,TRBJ1-4,NA,TGTGCCAGCAGTGAGCGATTAGCAACTAATGAAAAACTGTTTTTT,CASSERLATNEKLFF
NA,TRBV4-1,TRBJ1-4,NA,TGCGCCAGCAGCCACAGGGATATGGCTAATGAAAAACTGTTTTTT,CASSHRDMANEKLFF
NA,TRBV5-8,TRBJ1-5,TRBD1,TGTGCCAGCGAGCCACGGGACAGGTTCTTTAGCAATCAGCCCCAGCATTTT,CASEPRDRFFSNQPQHF
NA,TRBV5-4,TRBJ2-7,TRBD2,TGTGCCAGCAGCCGGACCGGGACTAGCGTATACGAGCAGTACTTC,CASSRTGTSVYEQYF
once,TRBV6-1,TRBJ2-7,TRBD1,TGTGCCAGCAGTGTCAGAGGGGGCGTTACCCCCAGCTCCTACGAGCAGTACTTC,CASSVRGGVTPSSYEQYF
NA,TRBV7-9,TRBJ1-1,NA,TGTGCCAGCAGCCCATGGGACAACGGGGACACTGAAGCTTTCTTT,CASSPWDNGDTEAFF
once,TRBV5-1,TRBJ1-6,NA,TGCGCCAGCAGTTCGAACAGTATCACAGGGAACGACTCACCCCTCCACTTT,CASSSNSITGNDSPLHF
NA,TRBV5-8,TRBJ1-3,NA,TGTGCCAGCAGCTTGCTGGGGGCCCACAGCTCTGGAAACACCATATATTTT,CASSLLGAHSSGNTIYF
NA,TRBV2,TRBJ2-2,NA,TGTGCCAGCTGCCAACAGATAAACACCGGGGAGCTGTTTTTT,CASCQQINTGELFF
NA,TRBV7-2,TRBJ2-2,NA,TGTGCCAGCAGCCAACAGGGATCGAACACCGGGGAGCTGTTTTTT,CASSQQGSNTGELFF
NA,TRBV11-1,TRBJ2-2,NA,TGTGCCAGCAGCCAATTGTCCGGGGAGCTGTTTTTT,CASSQLSGELFF
NA,TRBV9,TRBJ2-5,TRBD1,TGTGCCAGCAGCGTAGACAGGGGCGGAGAGACCCAGTACTTC,CASSVDRGGETQYF
NA,TRBV6-1,TRBJ2-5,NA,TGTGCCAGCAGTCTAGGCGGGGGCCCGGAGACCCAGTACTTC,CASSLGGGPETQYF
NA,TRBV21-1,TRBJ1-5,NA,TGTGCCAGCAGCAAAGTGGTCCAGGGGGCCGGGGGACAGCCCCAGCATTTT,CASSKVVQGAGGQPQHF